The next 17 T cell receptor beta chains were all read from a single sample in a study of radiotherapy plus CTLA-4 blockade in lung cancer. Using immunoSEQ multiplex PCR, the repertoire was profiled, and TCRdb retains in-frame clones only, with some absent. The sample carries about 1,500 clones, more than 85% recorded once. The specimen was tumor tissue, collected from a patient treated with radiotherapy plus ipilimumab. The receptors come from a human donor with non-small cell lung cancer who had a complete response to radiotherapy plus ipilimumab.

In nucleotides, the CDR3 is TGTGCCACCAGCCGCAATACGGGGGAGCAGTACGTC. Translated: CATSRNTGEQYV. The rearrangement uses TRBV15 and TRBJ2-7; weak D call: TRBD2 (5 bases). V gave up 5 bases and J gave up 7 bases, with 12 bases separating them. The germline V gene encodes CDR1 LNHNV and CDR2 YYDKDF (reference sequence). This CDR3 is built from 12 residues.

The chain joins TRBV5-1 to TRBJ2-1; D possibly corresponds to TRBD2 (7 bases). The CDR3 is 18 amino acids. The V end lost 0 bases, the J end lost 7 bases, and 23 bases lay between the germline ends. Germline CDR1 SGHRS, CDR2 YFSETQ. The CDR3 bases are TGCGCCAGCAGCTTGGCCGGGGGGCTAGCGGTGATGTCGAATGAGCAGTTCTTC. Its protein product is CASSLAGGLAVMSNEQFF.

CDR3 in DNA: TGTGCCAGCAGTGAAGGCCGGGGCATATATGGCTACACCTTC. It encodes CASSEGRGIYGYTF. This chain joins TRBV6-1 and TRBJ1-2; perhaps TRBD1 as D (5 bases). Germline values: CDR1 MNHNS, CDR2 SASEGT. The CDR3 totals 14 residues. Trimming shortened V by 1 base and J by 5 bases, and 11 bases separated the two germline ends.

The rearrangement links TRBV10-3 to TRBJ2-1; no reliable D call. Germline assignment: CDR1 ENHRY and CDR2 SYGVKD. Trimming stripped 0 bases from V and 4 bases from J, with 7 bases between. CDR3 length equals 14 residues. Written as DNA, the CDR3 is TGTGCCATCAGTGAGTCGAAGTCTTACAATGAGCAGTTCTTC. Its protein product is CAISESKSYNEQFF.

This chain's CDR3 is CASSLVPEKQETQYF. The CDR3 DNA reads as TGTGCCAGCAGCTTAGTTCCGGAGAAGCAAGAGACCCAGTACTTC. The V gene is TRBV7-2, the J gene TRBJ2-5; D call uncertain. CDR1 and CDR2 from the germline V gene are SGHTA and FQGNSA. The ends were cut back, 1 base at V and 2 bases at J, with 11 bases in the middle. The CDR3 totals 15 residues.

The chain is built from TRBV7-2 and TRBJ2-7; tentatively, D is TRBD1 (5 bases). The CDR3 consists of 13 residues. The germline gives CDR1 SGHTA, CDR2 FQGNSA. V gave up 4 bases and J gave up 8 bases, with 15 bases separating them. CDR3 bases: TGTGCCAGCAGCTCAGGGAACCTCCCCAAGCAGTACGTC. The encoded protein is CASSSGNLPKQYV.

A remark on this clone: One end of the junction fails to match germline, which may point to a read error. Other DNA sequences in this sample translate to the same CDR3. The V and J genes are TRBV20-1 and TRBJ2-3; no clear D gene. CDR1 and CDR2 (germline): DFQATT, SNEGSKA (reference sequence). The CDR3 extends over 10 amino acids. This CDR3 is CSAFKDTQYF. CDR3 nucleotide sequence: TGCAGTGCCTTCAAGGATACGCAATATTTT.

The chain's CDR3 is CASSYRGGRTEAFF. DNA for the CDR3: TGTGCCAGCAGCTACAGGGGCGGGAGGACTGAAGCTTTCTTT. The V gene is TRBV7-9, the J gene TRBJ1-1; TRBD1 aligns across 7 bases. V gave up 4 bases and J gave up 5 bases; unmatched junction bases: 7. Per germline, CDR1 SEHNR and CDR2 FQNEAQ (reference sequence). The CDR3 contains 14 residues.

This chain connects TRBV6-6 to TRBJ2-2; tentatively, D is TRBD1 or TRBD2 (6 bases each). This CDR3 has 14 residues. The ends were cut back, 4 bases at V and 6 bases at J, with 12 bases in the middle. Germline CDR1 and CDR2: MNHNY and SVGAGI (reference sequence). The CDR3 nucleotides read TGTGCCAGCAGTTGGGCAGGGGAGGCCGGGGAGCTGTTTTTT. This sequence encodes CASSWAGEAGELFF.

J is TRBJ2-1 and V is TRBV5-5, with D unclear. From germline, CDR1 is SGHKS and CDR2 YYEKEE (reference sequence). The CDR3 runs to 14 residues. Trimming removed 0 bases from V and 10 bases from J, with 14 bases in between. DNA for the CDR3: TGTGCCAGCAGCTTGGGGAGTAGCATGAAGGAGCAGTTCTTC. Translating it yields CASSLGSSMKEQFF.

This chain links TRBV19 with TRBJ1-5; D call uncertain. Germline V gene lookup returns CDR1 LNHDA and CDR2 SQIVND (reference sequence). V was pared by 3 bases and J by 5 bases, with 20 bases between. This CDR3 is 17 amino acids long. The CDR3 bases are TGTGCCAGTAGTATCATGGGCCCTCCAGTGGGAGATCAGCCCCAGCATTTT. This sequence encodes CASSIMGPPVGDQPQHF.

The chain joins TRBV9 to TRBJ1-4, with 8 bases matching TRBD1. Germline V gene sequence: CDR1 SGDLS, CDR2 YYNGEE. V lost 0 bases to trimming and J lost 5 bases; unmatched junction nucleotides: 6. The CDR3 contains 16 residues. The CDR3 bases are TGTGCCAGCAGCGTAGGTGCGAGGGACAGGAATGAAAAACTGTTTTTT. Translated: CASSVGARDRNEKLFF.

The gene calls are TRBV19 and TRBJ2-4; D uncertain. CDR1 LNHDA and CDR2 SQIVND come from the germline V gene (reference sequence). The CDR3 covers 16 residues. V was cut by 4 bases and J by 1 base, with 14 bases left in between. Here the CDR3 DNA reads TGTGCCAGTAGTACGGCCGAGCTTAAGGCCAAAAACATTCAGTACTTC. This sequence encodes CASSTAELKAKNIQYF.

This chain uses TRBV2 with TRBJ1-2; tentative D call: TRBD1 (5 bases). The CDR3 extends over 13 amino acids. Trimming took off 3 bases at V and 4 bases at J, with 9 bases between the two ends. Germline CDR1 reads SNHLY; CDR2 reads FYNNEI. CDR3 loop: CASSDGGSYGYTF. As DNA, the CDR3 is TGTGCCAGCAGTGACGGGGGAAGCTATGGCTACACCTTC.

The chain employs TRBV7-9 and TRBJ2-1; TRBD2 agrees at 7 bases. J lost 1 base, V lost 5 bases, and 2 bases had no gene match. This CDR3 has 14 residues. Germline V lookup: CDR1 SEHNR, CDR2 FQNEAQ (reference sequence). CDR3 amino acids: CASSPGGSYNEQFF. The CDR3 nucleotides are TGTGCCAGCAGCCCCGGGGGGTCCTACAATGAGCAGTTCTTC.

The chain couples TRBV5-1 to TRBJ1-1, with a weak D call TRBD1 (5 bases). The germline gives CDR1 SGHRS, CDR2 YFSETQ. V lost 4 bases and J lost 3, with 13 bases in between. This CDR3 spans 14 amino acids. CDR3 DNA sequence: TGCGCCAGCAGCGAGGGGTTGAAGGACACTGAAGCTTTCTTT. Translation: CASSEGLKDTEAFF.

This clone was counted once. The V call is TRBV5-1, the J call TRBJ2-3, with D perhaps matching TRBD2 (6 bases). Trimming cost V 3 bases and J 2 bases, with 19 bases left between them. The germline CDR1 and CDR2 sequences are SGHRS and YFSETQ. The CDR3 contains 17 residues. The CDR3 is CASSWGLSSPPTDTQYF. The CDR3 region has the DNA TGCGCCAGCAGCTGGGGACTCTCTTCGCCCCCCACAGATACGCAGTATTTT.